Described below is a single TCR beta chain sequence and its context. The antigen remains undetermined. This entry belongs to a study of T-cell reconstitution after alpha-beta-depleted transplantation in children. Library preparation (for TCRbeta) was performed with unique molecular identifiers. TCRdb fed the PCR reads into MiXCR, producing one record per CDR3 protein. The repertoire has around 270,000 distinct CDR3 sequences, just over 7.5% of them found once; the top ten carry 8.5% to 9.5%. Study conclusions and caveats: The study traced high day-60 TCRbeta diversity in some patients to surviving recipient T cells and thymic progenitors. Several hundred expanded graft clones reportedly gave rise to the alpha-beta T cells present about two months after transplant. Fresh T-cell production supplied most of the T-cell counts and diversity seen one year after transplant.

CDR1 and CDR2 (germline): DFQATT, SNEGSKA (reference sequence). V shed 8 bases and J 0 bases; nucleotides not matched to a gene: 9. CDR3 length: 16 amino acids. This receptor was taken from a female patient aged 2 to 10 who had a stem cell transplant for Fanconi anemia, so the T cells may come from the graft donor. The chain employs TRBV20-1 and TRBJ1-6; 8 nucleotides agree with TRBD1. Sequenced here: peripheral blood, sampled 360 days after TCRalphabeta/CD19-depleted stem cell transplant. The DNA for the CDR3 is TGCAGTTTTCCGGGACAGGCGCCCTCCTATAATTCACCCCTCCACTTT. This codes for CSFPGQAPSYNSPLHF.